The clone carrying this TCR beta chain has a count of ten or more. This CDR3 contains 13 residues. CDR1 is SQVTM and CDR2 is ANQGSEA in the germline V gene. The trim removed 7 bases at V and 5 bases at J, leaving 5 bases unmatched. One entry per CDR3 protein results from TCRdb running MiXCR on the RACE reads. The data show almost 40,000 distinct CDR3 sequences, with around 9.5% seen just once and around 28% held by the top ten. This record belongs to a study of human T cells and chemical hapten exposure. Time point described: patch test 3, about 24 weeks after DPC sensitization. The treatment denotes: therapeutic diphenylcyclopropenone sensitization with weekly scalp DPC. RNA extraction used unfractionated whole blood as the source of total RNA.

V and J are TRBV29-1 and TRBJ2-7, with TRBD2 identical over 13 bases. Sequences were derived from whole blood, sampled in connection with sensitization to the hapten diphenylcyclopropenone (DPC). This receptor was identified in a man aged 45-65 years with alopecia areata. Some clones in this sample may be carry-over from other donors' samples. The CDR3 protein is CSGGLAGAHEQYF. The DNA of the CDR3 is TGCAGCGGAGGACTAGCGGGAGCCCACGAGCAGTACTTC.